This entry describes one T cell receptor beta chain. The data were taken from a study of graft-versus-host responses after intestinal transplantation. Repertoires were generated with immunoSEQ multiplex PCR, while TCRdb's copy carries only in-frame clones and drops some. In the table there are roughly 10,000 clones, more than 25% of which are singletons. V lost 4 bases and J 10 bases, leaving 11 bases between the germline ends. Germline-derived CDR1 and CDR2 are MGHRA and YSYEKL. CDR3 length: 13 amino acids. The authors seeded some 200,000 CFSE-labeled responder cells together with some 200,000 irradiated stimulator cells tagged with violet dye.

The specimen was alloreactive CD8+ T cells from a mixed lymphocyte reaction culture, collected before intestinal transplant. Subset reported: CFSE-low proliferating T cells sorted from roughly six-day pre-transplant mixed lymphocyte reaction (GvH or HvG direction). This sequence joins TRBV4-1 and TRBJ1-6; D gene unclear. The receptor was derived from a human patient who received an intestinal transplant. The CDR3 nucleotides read TGCGCCAGCAGCCCGGTCGGGGTCTCACCCCTCCACTTT. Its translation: CASSPVGVSPLHF.